The clone carrying this TCR beta chain was picked up one time. The sample is drawn from a study of blood T cell repertoires in COVID-19. This CDR3 is 17 amino acids long. CDR1 is SGHAT and CDR2 is FQNNGV in the germline V gene. Trimming took 2 bases from V and 4 from J; bases not matched to a gene: 13. The data were produced by immunoSEQ multiplex PCR, yet TCRdb's version contains in-frame clones alone and is incomplete. The profile shows tens of thousands of clones, around 87% of them singletons. The material sequenced was peripheral blood. This TCR came from a human donor in a cohort sampled during active COVID-19. The chain couples TRBV11-2 to TRBJ2-5, with 7 bases lining up with TRBD2. The chain's CDR3 is CASSLNLRATGGETQYF. The CDR3 region has the DNA TGTGCCAGCAGCTTAAACTTACGGGCTACGGGGGGAGAGACCCAGTACTTC.